The next 26 T cell receptor beta chains were all read from a single sample in a study of Graves' ophthalmopathy and Graves' hyperthyroidism (dated by TCRdb to the late 2010s). Sequencing instrument: Illumina HiSeq 2000. For repertoire sequencing, the TCR beta CDR3 regions were amplified from RNA transcripts. HTBI primers and the Qiagen OneStep RT-PCR kit were used in a first-round RT-PCR, which was followed by a second-round multiplex PCR, size selection and purification. TCRdb reprocessed the public reads (quality trimming at Q25 with fastp, clone calling with MiXCR) and kept in-frame beta chains. Merged by CDR3 protein, the rows form single entries marked with the most common genes and DNA. This sample holds 580,000 or so distinct CDR3 sequences; under 45% were observed only once. The leading ten clones occupy over 3.5% of the sample. The sample was peripheral blood or thyroid tissue (not recorded which). These receptors were collected from an adult man with Graves' hyperthyroidism.

The rearrangement joins TRBV20-1 to TRBJ2-7, with D maybe TRBD2 (6 bases). The last part of the DNA fits TRBJ2-1 better; the J call may be wrong. CDR1 DFQATT and CDR2 SNEGSKA come from the germline V gene (reference sequence). The CDR3 runs to 15 residues. The CDR3 DNA reads as TGCAGTGCCGTCGTGGGCGGGATCGTAAACAATGAGCAGTTCTTC. The encoded protein is CSAVVGGIVNNEQFF.

In its sample, this clonotype was seen many times. The chain uses TRBV10-3 and TRBJ2-5; D unclear. The CDR3 is 13 amino acids. V was pared by 0 bases and J by 9 bases, with 11 bases between. Per germline, CDR1 ENHRY and CDR2 SYGVKD. The CDR3 region has the DNA TGTGCCATCAGTGAGTCGACGTCCCGAGCCCAGTACTTC. It codes for CAISESTSRAQYF.

The chain employs TRBV9 and TRBJ1-1, with D perhaps matching TRBD1 (6 bases). This CDR3 is 15 amino acids long. Germline V gene data show CDR1 as SGDLS and CDR2 as YYNGEE. V lost 0 bases, J lost 0 bases, and 9 bases lay in between. The CDR3 loop is CASSVGQVMNTEAFF. The CDR3 DNA follows: TGTGCCAGCAGCGTAGGACAGGTTATGAACACTGAAGCTTTCTTT. The variable domain in full, with the rest retrieved from reference TRBV9 and TRBJ1-1, is DSGVTQTPKHLITATGQRVTLRCSPRSGDLSVYWYQQSLDQGLQFLIQYYNGEERAKGNILERFSAQQFPDLHSELNLSSLELGDSALYFCASSVGQVMNTEAFFGQGTRLTVV.

Turning to this clonotype: An end of the junction differs from the germline gene, which may be a read error. The chain has TRBV5-1 and TRBJ2-1, with 11 bases that match TRBD2. The CDR3 covers 15 residues. Germline V lookup: CDR1 SGHRS, CDR2 YFSETQ. CDR3 protein: CAGSNLAGGYNEQFF. In DNA form, the CDR3 reads TGCGCCGGCAGCAATCTAGCGGGAGGCTACAATGAGCAGTTCTTC.

Many counts were recorded for this clonotype. The chain carries TRBV29-1 and TRBJ1-4, with 7 bases aligning to TRBD1. Losses at the gene ends were 4 bases for V and 6 bases for J; bases not matched to a gene: 5. The V gene's germline CDR1 is SQVTM and CDR2 ANQGSEA. The CDR3 consists of 13 residues. The DNA of the CDR3 is TGCAGCGTTGGACAGGGAAGTTATGAAAAACTGTTTTTT. Amino acids: CSVGQGSYEKLFF. Using reference TRBV29-1 and TRBJ1-4 for the parts outside the CDR3, the full variable domain is SAVISQKPSRDICQRGTSLTIQCQVDSQVTMMFWYRQQPGQSLTLIATANQGSEATYESGFVIDKFPISRPNLTFSTLTVSNMSPEDSSIYLCSVGQGSYEKLFFGSGTQLSVL.

This clonotype was picked up many times. The genes are TRBV7-8 and TRBJ1-2; possibly TRBD1 for D (6 bases). Germline V gene data show CDR1 as SGHVS and CDR2 as FQNEAQ. Trimming pared 7 bases from V and 6 bases from J, leaving 21 bases between. The length of the CDR3 is 15 residues. The CDR3 DNA reads TGTGCCAGCACCACTTGGGGGGCCCCTGAGGATGGCTACACCTTC. Translated, it gives CASTTWGAPEDGYTF.

V usage is TRBV29-1 and J usage is TRBJ1-2; D gene uncertain. Germline-derived CDR1 and CDR2 are SQVTM and ANQGSEA. The ends were cut back, 8 bases at V and 4 bases at J, with 8 bases in the middle. The CDR3 is made up of 10 amino acids. The CDR3 sequence: CSSDTYGYTF. The CDR3 DNA sequence: TGCAGCAGTGATACCTATGGCTACACCTTC.

This clonotype was counted many times. The V gene is TRBV12-3 or TRBV12-4, the J gene TRBJ2-2; the match to TRBD1 covers 7 bases. The V segment lost 5 bases and the J segment 2 bases; nucleotides outside the gene matches: 5. This CDR3 spans 15 amino acids. CDR3 sequence (DNA): TGTGCCAGCAGTCCGGACAGGCTTAACACCGGGGAGCTGTTTTTT. Translated, it gives CASSPDRLNTGELFF.

The table lists this clonotype with many counts. The CDR3 coding sequence is TGCAGTGCTAGAGATCCGGGGGGGGTGAAGTCCTACGAGCAGTACTTC. This translates into CSARDPGGVKSYEQYF. The chain links TRBV20-1 to TRBJ2-7; 8 nucleotides match TRBD2. V shed 0 bases, J shed 1 base, and the junction held 8 bases outside the gene matches. This CDR3 has 16 residues. Germline CDR1 is DFQATT and CDR2 is SNEGSKA (reference sequence).

The sample holds many counts of this clonotype. The rearrangement joins TRBV29-1 to TRBJ2-7; 10 bases match TRBD1. Trimming took 6 bases from V and 7 from J; bases not matched to a gene: 9. The CDR3 sequence is 13 residues long. In germline, CDR1 is SQVTM, CDR2 ANQGSEA. The CDR3 sequence: CSVAGTGVREQYF. CDR3 bases: TGCAGCGTGGCCGGGACAGGGGTTAGAGAGCAGTACTTC.

This sequence joins TRBV5-6 and TRBJ2-7; 9 bases fit TRBD1. From germline, CDR1 is SGHDT and CDR2 YYEEEE. Germline trimming cut 2 bases from V and 5 bases from J; bases unmatched to any gene: 5. The CDR3 runs to 14 residues. The DNA of the CDR3 is TGTGCCAGCAGCTTTCTCTGGGACAGGGACGAGCAGTACTTC. Its translation: CASSFLWDRDEQYF.

The genes are TRBV2 and TRBJ2-7; 11 nucleotides line up with TRBD2. Germline-derived CDR1 and CDR2 are SNHLY and FYNNEI. The CDR3 extends over 16 amino acids. V lost 2 bases to trimming and J lost 7 bases; unmatched junction nucleotides: 10. The chain's CDR3 is CASSELTSGRLYEQYF. The DNA of the CDR3 is TGTGCCAGCAGTGAATTAACTAGCGGGAGATTATATGAGCAGTACTTC.

Concerning this clonotype itself: One junction end does not reproduce the germline sequence, and a read error may be involved. The chain combines TRBV29-1 with TRBJ1-2; D is unclear. This CDR3 region has 12 residues. Looked up from germline, CDR1 is SQVTM and CDR2 is ANQGSEA. Written as DNA, the CDR3 is TGCAGCGTTGAAGATATATGGGATGGCTACGACTTC. Translation: CSVEDIWDGYDF.

This clonotype was counted at least ten times. The chain couples TRBV7-2 to TRBJ1-2; D uncertain. The CDR3 sequence is 13 residues long. The V gene's germline CDR1 is SGHTA and CDR2 FQGNSA. V lost 3 bases, J lost 4 bases, and 9 bases lay in between. The DNA of the CDR3 is TGTGCCAGCAGCTTTGAGAGTATCTATGGCTACACCTTC. Translating it yields CASSFESIYGYTF.

This clonotype was detected ten times or more. In DNA form, the CDR3 reads TGCGCCAGCAGTGAGTCGTTTGGGTTCACTGAAGCTTTCTTT. Protein: CASSESFGFTEAFF. The chain carries TRBV10-2 and TRBJ1-1; the D is unclear. From germline, CDR1 is WSHSY and CDR2 SAAADI. With 0 bases removed from V and 4 bases from J, the gap between germline ends came to 9 bases. The CDR3 length is 14 residues.

Note on this clonotype: The junction departs from the called germline gene at one end, perhaps through a read error. The chain has TRBV6-4 and TRBJ2-5, with D perhaps TRBD1 (7 bases). This CDR3 is built from 14 residues. In germline, CDR1 is MRHNA, CDR2 SNTAGT. The chain's CDR3 is CAIRGRTEQGTQYF. In DNA, the CDR3 is TGTGCCATCAGGGGGAGGACGGAGCAAGGGACCCAGTACTTC.

A single count supports this clonotype. A much larger clone lies a single base off, so this may be a read error. The chain uses TRBV14 and TRBJ2-7, with no clear D. Trimming removed 0 bases from V and 7 bases from J, with 13 bases in between. The CDR3 has 14 residues. The germline gives CDR1 SGHDN, CDR2 FVKESK. The DNA of the CDR3 is TGTGCCAGCAGCCAAGATAGGCCGCGGCGGGAGCAGTACTTC. This gives the protein CASSQDRPRREQYF. The whole variable domain, remainder taken from reference TRBV14 and TRBJ2-7, is EAGVTQFPSHSVIEKGQTVTLRCDPISGHDNLYWYRRVMGKEIKFLLHFVKESKQDESGMPNNRFLAERTGGTYSTLKVQPAELEDSGVYFCASSQDRPRREQYFGPGTRLTVT.

In regard to this clonotype: Possible read error: a much larger clone is one base away. This chain links TRBV11-2 with TRBJ1-1; D call uncertain. Germline V gene lookup returns CDR1 SGHAT and CDR2 FQNNGV. This CDR3 is built from 12 residues. The CDR3 reads CASGFYQFEAFF. Written as DNA, the CDR3 is TGTGCCAGCGGCTTCTATCAATTTGAAGCTTTCTTT.

The J gene is TRBJ1-1, the V gene TRBV10-3; D possibly corresponds to TRBD1 (6 bases). The CDR3 consists of 15 residues. CDR1 and CDR2 (germline): ENHRY, SYGVKD. Trimming shortened V by 2 bases and J by 1 base, and 11 bases separated the two germline ends. In DNA, the CDR3 is TGTGCCATCAGTGAGCAGGGGAATTGGAACACTGAAGCTTTCTTT. Its protein is CAISEQGNWNTEAFF.

In its sample, this clonotype was seen a few times. The genes are TRBV13 and TRBJ1-4; tentative D call: TRBD1 (5 bases). V lost 4 bases and J lost 0, with 15 bases in between. Germline loops: CDR1 PRHDT, CDR2 FYEKMQ (reference sequence). This CDR3 region has 17 residues. CDR3 amino acids: CASSYGGTAPTNEKLFF. DNA of the CDR3: TGTGCCAGCAGCTATGGGGGGACGGCCCCAACTAATGAAAAACTGTTTTTT. Full variable domain (rest looked up from reference TRBV13 and TRBJ1-4): AAGVIQSPRHLIKEKRETATLKCYPIPRHDTVYWYQQGPGQDPQFLISFYEKMQSDKGSIPDRFSAQQFSDYHSELNMSSLELGDSALYFCASSYGGTAPTNEKLFFGSGTQLSVL.

Notes on this clonotype: Given a much more abundant clone one base away, this may be a read error. The chain recombines TRBV7-9 with TRBJ2-5, with D perhaps being TRBD1 or TRBD2 (5 bases each). The DNA end is more similar to TRBJ2-7, so the J call may be wrong. The CDR3 spans 16 residues. In germline, CDR1 is SEHNR, CDR2 FQNEAQ (reference sequence). CDR3 nucleotides: TGTGCCAGCAGCTTAGTTACAGGCCCTAGCTTCTACGAGCAGTACTTC. Its translation is CASSLVTGPSFYEQYF.

With regard to this clonotype: This could be a read error, since a much larger clone is one nucleotide away. The CDR3 coding sequence is TGTGCCAGCAGTGAATGGGCTAGCCGTATCAACGAGCAGTACTTC. Translation gives CASSEWASRINEQYF. This sequence joins TRBV7-8 and TRBJ2-7; the D gene is possibly TRBD2 (5 bases). Trimming shortened V by 6 bases and J by 5 bases, and 20 bases separated the two germline ends. Looked up from germline, CDR1 is SGHVS and CDR2 is FQNEAQ. This CDR3 has 15 amino acids.

This clonotype has just one count. The chain is built from TRBV9 and TRBJ1-2, with 9 bases fitting TRBD1. The germline gives CDR1 SGDLS, CDR2 YYNGEE. CDR3 length equals 16 residues. The J segment lost 8 bases and the V segment lost 4 bases, leaving 15 bases of the junction unmatched. The CDR3 coding sequence is TGTGCCAGCAGCCAAGATCTGGGACAGGGTTTGGAAGGCTACACCTTC. Its translation: CASSQDLGQGLEGYTF.

This clonotype occurred many times. V and J are TRBV2 and TRBJ1-3, with D unclear. The CDR3 extends over 15 amino acids. CDR1 and CDR2 from the germline V gene are SNHLY and FYNNEI. Trimming took 7 bases from V and 0 from J, leaving 13 bases between them. In DNA, the CDR3 is TGTGCCAGCATGGACGACATGCCCTCTGGAAACACCATATATTTT. Its protein is CASMDDMPSGNTIYF.

V and J are TRBV10-3 and TRBJ1-1; no definite D call. Trimming stripped 2 bases from V and 7 bases from J, with 11 bases between. Germline CDR1 is ENHRY and CDR2 is SYGVKD. This CDR3 has 13 residues. The CDR3 DNA is TGTGCCATCAGTGAGACAGACTACAATGAAGCTTTCTTT. Amino acids: CAISETDYNEAFF.

This clonotype has ten or more counts. The chain uses TRBV2 and TRBJ1-5; D is unresolved. Germline V gene sequence: CDR1 SNHLY, CDR2 FYNNEI. The CDR3 is 14 residues long. V was trimmed by 3 bases and J by 3 bases, leaving 9 bases between them. The CDR3 DNA follows: TGTGCCAGCAGTGATTGGGCGAACAATCAGCCCCAGCATTTT. Translating gives CASSDWANNQPQHF. Drawing the rest from reference TRBV2 and TRBJ1-5, the complete variable domain is EPEVTQTPSHQVTQMGQEVILRCVPISNHLYFYWYRQILGQKVEFLVSFYNNEISEKSEIFDDQFSVERPDGSNFTLKIRSTKLEDSAMYFCASSDWANNQPQHFGDGTRLSIL.